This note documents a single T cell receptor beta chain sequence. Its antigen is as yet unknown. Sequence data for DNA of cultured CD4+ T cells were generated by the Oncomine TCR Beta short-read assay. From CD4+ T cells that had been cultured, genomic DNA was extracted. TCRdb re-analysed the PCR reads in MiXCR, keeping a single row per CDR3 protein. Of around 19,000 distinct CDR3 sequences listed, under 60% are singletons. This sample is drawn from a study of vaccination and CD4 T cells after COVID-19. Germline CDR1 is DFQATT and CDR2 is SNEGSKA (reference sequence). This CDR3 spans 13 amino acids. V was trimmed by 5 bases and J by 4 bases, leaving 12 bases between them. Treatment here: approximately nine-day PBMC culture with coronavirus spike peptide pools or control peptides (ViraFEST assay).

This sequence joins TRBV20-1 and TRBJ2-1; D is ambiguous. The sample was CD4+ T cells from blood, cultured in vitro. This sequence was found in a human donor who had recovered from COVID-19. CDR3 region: CSAFQTGYNEQFF. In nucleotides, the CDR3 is TGCAGTGCTTTCCAGACTGGATACAATGAGCAGTTCTTC.